The next 26 T cell receptor beta chains were all read from a single sample in a study of Graves' ophthalmopathy and Graves' hyperthyroidism. RNA transcripts were the source from which TCR beta CDR3 regions were amplified. Following a first-round RT-PCR that used HTBI primers, a second-round multiplex PCR was carried out. TCRdb reprocessed the multiplex PCR reads with MiXCR, giving one entry per CDR3 protein. The sample has a few hundred thousand distinct CDR3 sequences, less than 45% seen once; the top ten hold roughly 4.5%. The sequenced sample consisted of peripheral blood or thyroid tissue (not recorded which). The receptors originated from an adult man with Graves' hyperthyroidism.

This clonotype was seen repeatedly, ten times or more. The chain employs TRBV7-9 and TRBJ1-4; a weak D match, TRBD1 (6 bases). CDR1 SEHNR and CDR2 FQNEAQ come from the germline V gene (reference sequence). Between the trimmed V and J ends, which lost 1 base and 10 bases, there was a span of 13 bases. The CDR3 consists of 14 residues. As DNA, the CDR3 is TGTGCCAGCAGCTTAGGCAGGGGCGGAGGAAAACTGTTTTTT. Protein product: CASSLGRGGGKLFF.

This chain joins TRBV12-3 or TRBV12-4 and TRBJ1-2; 7 nucleotides align to TRBD1. The CDR3 is made up of 15 amino acids. The V and J ends lost 3 bases and 7 bases, in that order; junction bases with no gene match: 11. The CDR3 region is CASSLGTARLRGYTF. CDR3 DNA sequence: TGTGCCAGCAGTTTGGGGACAGCTCGACTGCGTGGCTACACCTTC.

At least ten counts were recorded for this clonotype. J is TRBJ2-5 and V is TRBV9, with 11 bases aligning to TRBD1. CDR1 and CDR2 (germline): SGDLS, YYNGEE. The CDR3 covers 15 residues. V lost 3 bases to trimming and J lost 5 bases; unmatched junction nucleotides: 6. The CDR3 nucleotides read TGTGCCAGCAGCGCCACCGGGACAGGGGGGGAGACCCAGTACTTC. Its translation: CASSATGTGGETQYF.

A remark on this clonotype: This may come from a read error, since a much larger clone is one base off. The chain joins TRBV12-3 or TRBV12-4 to TRBJ1-1; D might be TRBD1 (6 bases). V was shortened by 6 bases and J by 5 bases, with 19 bases between the two germline ends. The CDR3 totals 15 residues. CDR3 nucleotides: TGTGCCAGCAGGTTATCGTCGGGGGCGGGTACTGAAGCTTTCTTT. It encodes CASRLSSGAGTEAFF.

This clonotype was counted at least ten times. The chain links TRBV9 to TRBJ1-1; D is perhaps TRBD1 (5 bases). This CDR3 is 16 amino acids long. Germline V lookup: CDR1 SGDLS, CDR2 YYNGEE. Trimming shortened V by 3 bases and J by 5 bases, and 20 bases separated the two germline ends. CDR3: CASSAHPGSRVTEAFF. The DNA of the CDR3 is TGTGCCAGCAGCGCTCACCCAGGGTCCAGAGTTACTGAAGCTTTCTTT.

This clonotype was observed at least ten times. J is TRBJ1-2 and V is TRBV25-1; weak D call: TRBD1 (6 bases). Looked up from germline, CDR1 is MGHDK and CDR2 is SYGVNS. CDR3 size: 13 residues. Trimming stripped 6 bases from V and 2 bases from J, with 10 bases between. The CDR3 DNA reads TGTGCCAGCAGCGAGGACAGCAACTATGGCTACACCTTC. Its protein is CASSEDSNYGYTF.

Worth noting for this clonotype: A single base separates this from a much larger clone, so it may be a read error. The chain is built from TRBV19 and TRBJ2-6; D possibly matches TRBD1 or TRBD2 (5 bases each). The CDR3 is made up of 16 amino acids. In germline, CDR1 is LNHDA, CDR2 SQIVND (reference sequence). The CDR3 bases are TGTGTCAGCATTTCGGGACCCGGCTCTGGGGCCAACGTCCTGACTTTC. This translates into CVSISGPGSGANVLTF.

The chain couples TRBV7-9 to TRBJ2-5, with a weak D call TRBD2 (5 bases). Trimming took off 6 bases at V and 5 bases at J, with 13 bases between the two ends. This CDR3 region has 13 residues. The germline CDR1 and CDR2 sequences are SEHNR and FQNEAQ (reference sequence). CDR3 amino acids: CASRFGVEETQYF. The CDR3 DNA reads as TGTGCCAGCAGGTTCGGGGTTGAGGAGACCCAGTACTTC.

This clonotype was observed many times. V and J are TRBV10-3 and TRBJ1-1; TRBD1 might be the D (5 bases). Germline V gene sequence: CDR1 ENHRY, CDR2 SYGVKD. The V end was cut by 2 bases, the J end by 1 base, with 11 bases between. CDR3 size: 15 residues. CDR3 DNA sequence: TGTGCCATCAGTGAGAAACGGGACCCGAACACTGAAGCTTTCTTT. It encodes CAISEKRDPNTEAFF.

Worth noting for this clonotype: The junction differs from germline at one of its ends, possibly a read error. The chain links TRBV7-9 to TRBJ2-5; D may be TRBD1 (6 bases). The germline V gene has CDR1 SEHNR and CDR2 FQNEAQ (reference sequence). The CDR3 is 9 amino acids. CDR3 residues: CASSLVGGF. DNA for the CDR3: TGTGCCAGCAGCTTAGTAGGGGGCTTC.

As concerns this clonotype: With a much larger clone just one base away, this may be a read error. The CDR3 coding sequence is TGTGCCACCAGACAGGGGTGGAGTGAAAGACTGTTTTTT. It encodes CATRQGWSERLFF. The chain combines TRBV15 with TRBJ1-4, with 7 bases identical to TRBD1. The CDR3 is 13 residues long. The V gene's germline CDR1 is LNHNV and CDR2 YYDKDF (reference sequence).

This clonotype showed up just a few times. The CDR3 sequence is CASSHLQVSQETQYF. The CDR3, as DNA: TGTGCCAGCAGCCACCTACAAGTGAGCCAAGAGACCCAGTACTTC. The V and J genes are TRBV5-8 and TRBJ2-5; no firm D call. Trimming left V 4 bases short and J 1 base short, with 14 bases between. The CDR3 runs 15 residues. The V gene's germline CDR1 is SGHTS and CDR2 YDEGEE.

The table lists this clonotype with many counts. The chain uses TRBV7-9 and TRBJ1-1, with D hard to call. V dropped 2 bases and J dropped 0 bases, with 4 bases sitting between them. The germline V gene has CDR1 SEHNR and CDR2 FQNEAQ (reference sequence). The CDR3 totals 13 residues. DNA of the CDR3: TGTGCCAGCAGCTTATCAGTGAACACTGAAGCTTTCTTT. Its protein is CASSLSVNTEAFF.

This clonotype was observed at least ten times. This chain uses TRBV7-4 with TRBJ1-5, with 7 bases that match TRBD1. CDR3 length: 16 amino acids. In germline, CDR1 is SGHVT, CDR2 SQSDAQ. The junction had 7 bases not matched to a gene; V was cut back by 5 bases and J by 0 bases. The CDR3 loop reads CASSADRVDSNQPQHF. CDR3 nucleotides: TGTGCCAGCAGCGCCGACAGGGTTGATAGCAATCAGCCCCAGCATTTT.

This clonotype was detected ten times or more. The rearrangement joins TRBV7-9 to TRBJ2-2, with D perhaps matching TRBD1 (5 bases). This CDR3 comprises 17 residues. The germline V gene encodes CDR1 SEHNR and CDR2 FQNEAQ (reference sequence). V lost 0 bases and J lost 1, with 12 bases in between. The CDR3 loop is CASSLANRIQNTGELFF. The CDR3 bases are TGTGCCAGCAGCTTAGCCAACAGGATACAGAACACCGGGGAGCTGTTTTTT. The full variable domain, its missing parts supplied by reference TRBV7-9 and TRBJ2-2, is DTGVSQNPRHKITKRGQNVTFRCDPISEHNRLYWYRQTLGQGPEFLTYFQNEAQLEKSRLLSDRFSAERPKGSFSTLEIQRTEQGDSAMYLCASSLANRIQNTGELFFGEGSRLTVL.

Regarding this clonotype: With a much larger clone just one base away, this may be a read error. J is TRBJ2-2 and V is TRBV7-9; D perhaps matches TRBD1 (6 bases). Trimming removed 2 bases at V and 9 bases at J, with 22 bases between. Germline assignment: CDR1 SEHNR and CDR2 FQNEAQ (reference sequence). The CDR3 length is 17 residues. The CDR3 coding sequence is TGTGCCAGCAGCTTACATCAACAGGGTGAAATATCCCGGGAGCTGTTTTTT. It codes for CASSLHQQGEISRELFF.

On this clonotype: This may be a read error: a much more frequent sequence differs by one nucleotide. This rearrangement joins TRBV5-1 to TRBJ2-7; either TRBD1 or TRBD2 may fit D (6 bases each). The CDR3 has 15 amino acids. CDR1 is SGHRS and CDR2 is YFSETQ in the germline V gene. The germline V and J ends were trimmed by 3 bases and 3 bases, with 16 bases remaining between them. The CDR3 spells CASSWGAARNYEQYF. CDR3 sequence (DNA): TGCGCCAGCAGCTGGGGGGCGGCCAGGAACTACGAGCAGTACTTC. Combining the CDR3 with reference TRBV5-1 and TRBJ2-7 gives the whole variable domain KAGVTQTPRYLIKTRGQQVTLSCSPISGHRSVSWYQQTPGQGLQFLFEYFSETQRNKGNFPGRFSGRQFSNSRSEMNVSTLELGDSALYLCASSWGAARNYEQYFGPGTRLTVT.

V is TRBV20-1 and J is TRBJ2-3; 12 bases align to TRBD2. Germline trimming cut 4 bases from V and 3 bases from J; bases unmatched to any gene: 5. CDR1 is DFQATT and CDR2 is SNEGSKA in the germline V gene (reference sequence). The CDR3 extends over 15 amino acids. CDR3 coding DNA: TGCAGTGCTATTGCTAGCGGGGGGGCAACAGATACGCAGTATTTT. Translated, it gives CSAIASGGATDTQYF.

In its sample, this clonotype was seen a few times. The rearrangement links TRBV20-1 to TRBJ2-3; D is perhaps TRBD1 (6 bases). The CDR3 has 13 residues. Per the germline V gene, CDR1 is DFQATT and CDR2 is SNEGSKA (reference sequence). V was cut by 3 bases and J by 6 bases, with 13 bases left in between. The CDR3 nucleotides read TGCAGTGCTAGTATGGGGGCGCGGGATACGCAGTATTTT. This translates into CSASMGARDTQYF.

This clonotype was seen a single time. The chain couples TRBV7-2 to TRBJ1-5, with D hard to call. CDR1 and CDR2 from the germline V gene are SGHTA and FQGNSA. V gave up 2 bases and J gave up 0 bases, with 11 bases separating them. The CDR3 spans 16 residues. The CDR3 here is CASSLRVGYSNQPQHF. The CDR3 DNA is TGTGCCAGCAGCTTACGGGTCGGTTATAGCAATCAGCCCCAGCATTTT.

This clonotype has at least ten counts. The V call is TRBV12-3 or TRBV12-4, the J call TRBJ1-2; D gene unclear. V was shortened by 6 bases and J by 3 bases, with 11 bases between the two germline ends. The CDR3 runs to 13 residues. As DNA, the CDR3 is TGTGCCAGCAGCCAGACCAGCTACTATGGCTACACCTTC. Its translation: CASSQTSYYGYTF.

The chain has TRBV7-2 and TRBJ2-7, with TRBD1 identical over 7 bases. V lost 5 bases and J lost 3; bases outside the gene matches: 7. Germline V gene sequence: CDR1 SGHTA, CDR2 FQGNSA. The CDR3 spans 14 residues. The CDR3 sequence is CASSKPGQNYEQYF. In DNA form, the CDR3 reads TGTGCCAGCAGCAAGCCGGGACAGAACTACGAGCAGTACTTC.

The rearrangement joins TRBV29-1 to TRBJ1-4; D is perhaps TRBD1 (5 bases). The CDR3 has 12 amino acids. CDR1 and CDR2 (germline): SQVTM, ANQGSEA. V dropped 7 bases and J dropped 3 bases, with 9 bases sitting between them. CDR3 residues: CSGRDPNEKLFF. The CDR3 DNA reads as TGCAGCGGGCGGGACCCTAATGAAAAACTGTTTTTT.

Many counts were recorded for this clonotype. CDR3 DNA sequence: TGTGCCAGCAGCTTAACCTCTACTGAGACCCAGTACTTC. Protein: CASSLTSTETQYF. The genes are TRBV7-9 and TRBJ2-5, with D uncertain. Germline V CDR1 and CDR2: SEHNR, FQNEAQ (reference sequence). V gave up 2 bases and J gave up 5 bases, with 9 bases separating them. The CDR3 runs 13 residues.

The rearrangement links TRBV11-2 to TRBJ1-6; TRBD1 is a possible D gene (5 bases). Trimming shortened V by 8 bases and J by 8 bases, and 16 bases separated the two germline ends. Germline CDR1 and CDR2: SGHAT and FQNNGV. The CDR3 spans 14 residues. The CDR3 DNA reads as TGTGCCAGCTCACCGGGACGGGGAGATTCACCCCTCCACTTT. It translates to CASSPGRGDSPLHF.

Comment on this clonotype: At one boundary the junction diverges from the germline segment, which might be a read error. V usage is TRBV10-2 and J usage is TRBJ1-6, with D perhaps matching TRBD1 (6 bases). Germline assignment: CDR1 WSHSY and CDR2 SAAADI. The CDR3 sequence is 18 residues long. The DNA of the CDR3 is TGTGCCAGCAACGAGGACAGAAACCAGTTCATCTATAATTCACCCCTCCACTTT. This translates into CASNEDRNQFIYNSPLHF.